The clone carrying this TCR beta chain was seen more than once but under ten times. Antigen unknown. TCRdb reanalysed the reads using MiXCR and keeps one entry per CDR3 protein. The sample shows hundreds of thousands of distinct CDR3 sequences, around a third of them seen only once. Looked up from germline, CDR1 is MDHEN and CDR2 is SYDVKM. Germline trimming cut 4 bases from V and 7 bases from J; bases unmatched to any gene: 11. The CDR3 has 15 amino acids. The entry originates in a study of T cell repertoires in cytomegalovirus infection. Study at large: The authors used CMV epitopes that were HLA-C-restricted (recently identified) and HLA-B-restricted (well studied). In public TCR beta signatures, there were indications of both CMV infection and matching HLA type.

Regarding the study as a whole: The study found HLA-C-restricted CMV-specific TCR beta clonotypes dominating the ex vivo response. Summed public TCR beta family frequency identified CMV carriers bearing the relevant HLA.

The chain has TRBV28 and TRBJ1-1; 8 bases agree with TRBD1. The receptor was isolated from a human donor in good health (CMV status not recorded). Some clones in this sample may be carry-over from other donors' samples. The sample here was cultured PBMCs, taken from culture after CMV antigen stimulation. The CDR3 reads CASSSTGAQEGEAFF. The CDR3 bases are TGTGCCAGCAGTTCGACAGGGGCCCAGGAAGGTGAAGCTTTCTTT. The variable domain in full, completed from reference TRBV28 and TRBJ1-1, reads DVKVTQSSRYLVKRTGEKVFLECVQDMDHENMFWYRQDPGLGLRLIYFSYDVKMKEKGDIPEGYSVSREKKERFSLILESASTNQTSMYLCASSSTGAQEGEAFFGQGTRLTVV.